The entry that follows covers one T cell receptor beta chain sequence. The ends lost 1 base at V and 3 bases at J; junction bases unmatched: 4. This CDR3 is 16 amino acids long. The V gene's germline CDR1 is LGHNA and CDR2 YSLEER. Only in-frame clones appear in the TCRdb table, and some are missing; sequencing was by immunoSEQ multiplex PCR. Of more than 200,000 clones in the sample, 70% to 90% were seen once. The sample belongs to a study of blood T cell repertoires in COVID-19. About the study: Whether acute or convalescent, the COVID-19 samples came from the United States, Italy and Spain. T cells, B-cell-depleted T cells, or PBMCs supplied cDNA or gDNA.

This chain uses TRBV4-3 with TRBJ2-1; 9 bases are shared with TRBD2. The TCR sequence derives from a woman under 40 with COVID-19, enrolled during active disease. The sequencing input was peripheral blood. The CDR3 here is CASSQGVTSGYNEQFF. The DNA of the CDR3 is TGCGCCAGCAGCCAAGGAGTGACTAGCGGCTACAATGAGCAGTTCTTC.